Below, 28 T cell receptor beta chains from the same sample are listed, as sequenced in a study of T-cell memory formation after mild COVID-19. TCRdb used MiXCR to reprocess the 5' RACE reads, holding one entry per CDR3 protein. The sample has around 340,000 distinct CDR3 sequences, over 13% seen once. The specimen was PBMCs or a T cell subset sorted from them (not recorded which). The receptor set was obtained from a man aged 18 to 30 who had mild COVID-19 (a few samples of this study predate the infection). Cell type and time point are not known.

The CDR3 reads CASSQGDLAGGSYEQYF. For the CDR3, the DNA is TGCGCCAGCAGCCAAGGGGATCTAGCGGGGGGATCCTACGAGCAGTACTTC. The chain carries TRBV4-1 and TRBJ2-7; 11 nucleotides match TRBD2. Germline CDR1 reads MGHRA; CDR2 reads YSYEKL. This CDR3 contains 17 residues. V lost 1 base and J lost 1; bases outside the gene matches: 6.

This chain links TRBV6-5 with TRBJ2-3; D is possibly TRBD1 or TRBD2 (6 bases each). The V gene lost 0 bases and the J gene lost 2 bases, with 21 bases spanning the gap. CDR1 MNHEY and CDR2 SVGAGI come from the germline V gene. This CDR3 comprises 19 residues. DNA of the CDR3: TGTGCCAGCAGTTACTCGATGCCCATTAGGGGGGCTACCACAGATACGCAGTATTTT. It translates to CASSYSMPIRGATTDTQYF.

This clonotype was recorded a few times. The chain carries TRBV5-1 and TRBJ2-3; either TRBD1 or TRBD2 may fit D (6 bases each). Germline CDR1 and CDR2: SGHRS and YFSETQ. The CDR3 runs to 15 residues. The V and J ends lost 4 bases and 6 bases respectively, with 18 bases between them. The CDR3 DNA reads TGCGCCAGCAGCATCGAACGGGGGCCGGGGGATACGCAGTATTTT. Its translation is CASSIERGPGDTQYF.

V gene TRBV7-9 combines with J gene TRBJ1-2; D remains ambiguous. The V gene's germline CDR1 is SEHNR and CDR2 FQNEAQ (reference sequence). This CDR3 has 11 residues. V gave up 7 bases and J gave up 9 bases, with 12 bases separating them. Here the CDR3 reads CASTSESSYTF. Written as DNA, the CDR3 is TGTGCCAGCACCTCTGAAAGTAGCTACACCTTC.

The table lists this clonotype with many counts. The genes are TRBV7-9 and TRBJ2-3; possibly TRBD2 for D (6 bases). Trimming left V 5 bases short and J 0 bases short, with 9 bases between. This CDR3 has 14 amino acids. Per the germline V gene, CDR1 is SEHNR and CDR2 is FQNEAQ (reference sequence). Here the CDR3 DNA reads TGTGCCAGCAGCGGACGGGGGAGCACAGATACGCAGTATTTT. Translating it yields CASSGRGSTDTQYF.

This clonotype came up many times. The rearrangement links TRBV11-2 to TRBJ1-5; D is ambiguous. CDR1 and CDR2 from the germline V gene are SGHAT and FQNNGV. Between the trimmed V and J ends, which lost 1 base and 5 bases, there was a span of 9 bases. The length of the CDR3 is 14 residues. CDR3 region: CASSLAGQYQPQHF. Here the CDR3 DNA reads TGTGCCAGCAGCTTAGCCGGGCAATATCAGCCCCAGCATTTT.

In its sample, this clonotype was seen a few times. CDR3 coding DNA: TGCGCCAGCAGCCCGCGGGAGACTTCCTATAATTCACCCCTCCACTTT. Translating gives CASSPRETSYNSPLHF. V usage is TRBV4-1 and J usage is TRBJ1-6, with D unclear. V dropped 4 bases and J dropped 1 base, with 11 bases sitting between them. The V gene's germline CDR1 is MGHRA and CDR2 YSYEKL. The CDR3 consists of 16 residues.

This clonotype was picked up a small number of times. V usage is TRBV5-1 and J usage is TRBJ2-3; 9 bases align to TRBD1. This CDR3 is built from 15 residues. The junction had 7 bases not matched to a gene; V was cut back by 6 bases and J by 2 bases. Germline V gene data show CDR1 as SGHRS and CDR2 as YFSETQ. The CDR3 DNA reads as TGCGCCAGCATCCAGGGGACAGGGCCCACAGATACGCAGTATTTT. It codes for CASIQGTGPTDTQYF.

The rearrangement links TRBV7-8 to TRBJ2-1; D possibly corresponds to TRBD1 (6 bases). The V gene's germline CDR1 is SGHVS and CDR2 FQNEAQ. V was cut by 7 bases and J by 3 bases, with 13 bases left in between. The CDR3 runs 14 residues. In nucleotides, the CDR3 is TGTGCCAGCACCAGAGGGGGAAGCTACAATGAGCAGTTCTTC. Its protein product is CASTRGGSYNEQFF.

The sample holds many counts of this clonotype. The V call is TRBV7-2, the J call TRBJ2-1, with D uncertain. CDR3 length: 11 residues. Trimming took off 1 base at V and 8 bases at J, with 3 bases between the two ends. CDR1 is SGHTA, CDR2 FQGNSA, per germline. The CDR3: CASSLVDEQFF. The CDR3 region has the DNA TGTGCCAGCAGCTTAGTGGATGAGCAGTTCTTC.

This sequence joins TRBV7-2 and TRBJ2-3; D is uncertain. Trimming removed 2 bases at V and 7 bases at J, with 4 bases between. Germline values: CDR1 SGHTA, CDR2 FQGNSA. This CDR3 comprises 11 residues. The CDR3 here is CASSLRHTQYF. The CDR3, as DNA: TGTGCCAGCAGCTTACGACATACGCAGTATTTT.

This clonotype turned up a few times. V and J are TRBV9 and TRBJ2-7; D might be TRBD1 (5 bases). This CDR3 has 18 residues. Trimming shortened V by 0 bases and J by 3 bases, and 22 bases separated the two germline ends. Per the germline V gene, CDR1 is SGDLS and CDR2 is YYNGEE. Here the CDR3 reads CASSVVWSLGPDSYEQYV. The CDR3 DNA is TGTGCCAGCAGCGTAGTCTGGTCATTGGGGCCCGACAGCTACGAGCAGTACGTC.

V is TRBV12-3 or TRBV12-4 and J is TRBJ1-3; D remains ambiguous. The CDR3 is 13 amino acids. Trimming took 5 bases from V and 4 from J, leaving 9 bases between them. CDR3 amino acids: CASSPMGGNTIYF. CDR3 DNA: TGTGCCAGCAGTCCCATGGGGGGAAACACCATATATTTT.

This chain connects TRBV5-1 to TRBJ2-3, with a possible D match to TRBD1 (6 bases). CDR1 and CDR2 (germline): SGHRS, YFSETQ. Trimming took off 1 base at V and 0 bases at J, with 18 bases between the two ends. The CDR3 is 18 amino acids. CDR3 nucleotides: TGCGCCAGCAGCTTGTTCGGTCCTCACAGGGCTAGCACAGATACGCAGTATTTT. It is translated as CASSLFGPHRASTDTQYF.

This clonotype was seen repeatedly, ten times or more. The rearrangement joins TRBV5-6 to TRBJ1-6; the D is unclear. The CDR3 has 14 amino acids. Germline V gives CDR1 SGHDT, CDR2 YYEEEE. Trimming shortened V by 4 bases and J by 7 bases, and 12 bases separated the two germline ends. CDR3 DNA: TGTGCCAGCAGCCTCGGACTTGGCAATTCACCCCTCCACTTT. Translation: CASSLGLGNSPLHF.

The chain uses TRBV25-1 and TRBJ2-3, with 7 positions matching TRBD2. The CDR3 length is 16 residues. V dropped 3 bases and J dropped 2; count of bases not matched to a gene: 8. Germline V lookup: CDR1 MGHDK, CDR2 SYGVNS. The CDR3 loop is CASSDLSGRFTDTQYF. The CDR3 region has the DNA TGTGCCAGCAGTGATCTTAGCGGGCGGTTCACAGATACGCAGTATTTT.

This chain links TRBV7-9 with TRBJ1-2; 8 bases map to TRBD1. The CDR3 totals 13 residues. Germline lookup yields CDR1 SEHNR and CDR2 FQNEAQ (reference sequence). The V and J ends lost 5 bases and 8 bases, in that order; junction bases with no gene match: 7. In nucleotides, the CDR3 is TGTGCCAGCAGCACCGACAGGGGCCTCGGCTACACCTTC. This sequence encodes CASSTDRGLGYTF.

This clonotype was recorded a few times. The chain employs TRBV7-2 and TRBJ2-3, with unresolved D. The V gene's germline CDR1 is SGHTA and CDR2 FQGNSA. The ends were cut back, 5 bases at V and 0 bases at J, with 9 bases in the middle. This CDR3 has 14 amino acids. The chain's CDR3 is CASSPLGSTDTQYF. CDR3 sequence (DNA): TGTGCCAGCAGCCCCCTCGGGAGCACAGATACGCAGTATTTT.

This clonotype was found once. The chain is built from TRBV7-9 and TRBJ2-2; possibly TRBD1 for D (6 bases). Germline V CDR1 and CDR2: SEHNR, FQNEAQ (reference sequence). CDR3 length equals 14 residues. The V and J ends lost 5 bases and 2 bases respectively, with 9 bases between them. The DNA for the CDR3 is TGTGCCAGCAGCCACGGGACAAACACCGGGGAGCTGTTTTTT. This encodes CASSHGTNTGELFF. The full variable domain, completed using reference TRBV7-9 and TRBJ2-2, is DTGVSQNPRHKITKRGQNVTFRCDPISEHNRLYWYRQTLGQGPEFLTYFQNEAQLEKSRLLSDRFSAERPKGSFSTLEIQRTEQGDSAMYLCASSHGTNTGELFFGEGSRLTVL.

The chain joins TRBV5-8 to TRBJ2-2; either TRBD1 or TRBD2 may supply D (5 bases each). The germline gives CDR1 SGHTS, CDR2 YDEGEE. This CDR3 is built from 19 residues. Trimming took off 3 bases at V and 0 bases at J, with 21 bases between the two ends. The DNA for the CDR3 is TGTGCCAGCAGCTCTCCTAGGGGACGGGGCCTCGCGAACACCGGGGAGCTGTTTTTT. Residues: CASSSPRGRGLANTGELFF. The whole variable domain, remainder taken from reference TRBV5-8 and TRBJ2-2, is EAGVTQSPTHLIKTRGQQATLRCSPISGHTSVYWYQQALGLGLQFLLWYDEGEERNRGNFPPRFSGRQFPNYSSELNVNALELEDSALYLCASSSPRGRGLANTGELFFGEGSRLTVL.

This clonotype was counted between two and nine times. V and J are TRBV20-1 and TRBJ1-1; D unresolved. Germline CDR1 and CDR2: DFQATT and SNEGSKA (reference sequence). The CDR3 extends over 13 amino acids. Trimming pared 6 bases from V and 0 bases from J, leaving 11 bases between. The CDR3 loop is CSANGAVNTEAFF. CDR3 nucleotide sequence: TGCAGTGCGAATGGCGCAGTGAACACTGAAGCTTTCTTT.

Many counts were recorded for this clonotype. The J gene is TRBJ2-3, the V gene TRBV29-1, with TRBD1 matching over 8 bases. Germline assignment: CDR1 SQVTM and CDR2 ANQGSEA. The CDR3 length is 14 residues. The J segment lost 4 bases and the V segment lost 4 bases, leaving 7 bases of the junction unmatched. In nucleotides, the CDR3 is TGCAGCGTTGTCCCAGGGGGCGCGTCAGATACGCAGTATTTT. It codes for CSVVPGGASDTQYF.

The table lists this clonotype with many counts. The chain employs TRBV20-1 and TRBJ1-5, with D maybe TRBD1 (5 bases). V was cut by 3 bases and J by 6 bases, with 21 bases left in between. The CDR3 loop spans 16 amino acids. Per the germline V gene, CDR1 is DFQATT and CDR2 is SNEGSKA (reference sequence). The CDR3 bases are TGCAGTGCTAGTGGGTTGGGGCGGCAGGGCCCTCAGCCCCAGCATTTT. It encodes CSASGLGRQGPQPQHF.

This clonotype was counted only a few times. This chain joins TRBV6-1 and TRBJ1-5; TRBD1 might be the D (5 bases). CDR1 and CDR2 from the germline V gene are MNHNS and SASEGT. This CDR3 spans 15 amino acids. Trimming stripped 8 bases from V and 7 bases from J, with 21 bases between. CDR3 residues: CASRRMGGSNQPQHF. The CDR3 DNA follows: TGTGCCAGCCGACGGATGGGGGGGAGTAACCAGCCCCAGCATTTT.

Only a few counts were recorded for this clonotype. This chain uses TRBV11-2 with TRBJ1-2; unclear D gene. CDR1 and CDR2 from the germline V gene are SGHAT and FQNNGV. V dropped 4 bases and J dropped 2 bases, with 14 bases sitting between them. This CDR3 has 15 amino acids. This chain's CDR3 is CASSSLRAPNYGYTF. The CDR3 bases are TGTGCCAGCAGCTCCTTGAGGGCCCCCAACTATGGCTACACCTTC.

This clonotype has a handful of counts. The chain recombines TRBV12-3 or TRBV12-4 with TRBJ1-2, with D hard to call. V gave up 4 bases and J gave up 4 bases, with 13 bases separating them. CDR3 length equals 14 residues. The CDR3 DNA sequence: TGTGCCAGCAGTTACGGGTCATCTGTCTATGGCTACACCTTC. Translation gives CASSYGSSVYGYTF.

V is TRBV10-3 and J is TRBJ2-5; TRBD2 is a possible D gene (5 bases). The CDR3 totals 13 residues. Trimming stripped 4 bases from V and 5 bases from J, with 11 bases between. Germline V gene sequence: CDR1 ENHRY, CDR2 SYGVKD. CDR3 region: CAISAGFGETQYF. For the CDR3, the DNA is TGTGCCATCAGTGCGGGGTTTGGCGAGACCCAGTACTTC.

This clonotype came up many times. The chain employs TRBV4-3 and TRBJ2-1; maybe TRBD1 (6 bases). CDR1 is LGHNA and CDR2 is YSLEER in the germline V gene. V was trimmed by 0 bases and J by 8 bases, leaving 11 bases between them. There are 14 residues in the CDR3. The DNA for the CDR3 is TGCGCCAGCAGCCAAGATGGCAGGGGCGATGAGCAGTTCTTC. Protein: CASSQDGRGDEQFF.